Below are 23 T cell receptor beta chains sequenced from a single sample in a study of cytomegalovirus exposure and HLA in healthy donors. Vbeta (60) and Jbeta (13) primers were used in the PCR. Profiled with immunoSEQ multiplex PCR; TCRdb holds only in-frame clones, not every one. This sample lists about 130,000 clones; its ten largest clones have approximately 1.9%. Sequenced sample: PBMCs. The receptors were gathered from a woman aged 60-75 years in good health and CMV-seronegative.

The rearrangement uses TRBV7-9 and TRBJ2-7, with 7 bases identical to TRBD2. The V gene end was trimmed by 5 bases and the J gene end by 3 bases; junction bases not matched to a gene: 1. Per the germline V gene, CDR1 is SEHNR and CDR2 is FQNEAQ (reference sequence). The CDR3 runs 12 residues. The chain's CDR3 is CASSRGVYEQYF. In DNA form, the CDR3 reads TGTGCCAGCAGCCGGGGGGTCTACGAGCAGTACTTC.

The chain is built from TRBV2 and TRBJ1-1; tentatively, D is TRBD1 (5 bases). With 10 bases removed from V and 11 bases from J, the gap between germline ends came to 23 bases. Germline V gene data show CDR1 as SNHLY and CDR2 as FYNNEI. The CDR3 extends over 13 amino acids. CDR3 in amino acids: CAITQREGLGAFF. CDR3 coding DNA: TGTGCCATCACCCAAAGGGAGGGACTGGGGGCTTTCTTT.

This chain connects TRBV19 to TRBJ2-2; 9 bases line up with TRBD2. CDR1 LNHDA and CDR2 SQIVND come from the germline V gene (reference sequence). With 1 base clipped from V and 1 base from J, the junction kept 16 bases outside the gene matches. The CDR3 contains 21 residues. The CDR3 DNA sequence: TGTGCCAGTAGTATAGTGGAGCTAGCGGGGCGACCAACGATGAACACCGGGGAGCTGTTTTTT. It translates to CASSIVELAGRPTMNTGELFF.

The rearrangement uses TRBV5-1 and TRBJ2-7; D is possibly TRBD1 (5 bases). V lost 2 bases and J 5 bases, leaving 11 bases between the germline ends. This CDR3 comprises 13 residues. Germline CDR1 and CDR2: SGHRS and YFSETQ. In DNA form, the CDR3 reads TGCGCCAGCAGCTTTCAAGGGGCCCACGAGCAGTACTTC. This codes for CASSFQGAHEQYF.

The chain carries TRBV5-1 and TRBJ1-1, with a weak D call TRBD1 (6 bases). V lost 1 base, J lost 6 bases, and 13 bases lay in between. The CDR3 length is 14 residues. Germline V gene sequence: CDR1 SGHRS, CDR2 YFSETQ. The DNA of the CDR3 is TGCGCCAGCAGCTTGCAACAGGGAAGCGCTGAAGCTTTCTTT. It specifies CASSLQQGSAEAFF.

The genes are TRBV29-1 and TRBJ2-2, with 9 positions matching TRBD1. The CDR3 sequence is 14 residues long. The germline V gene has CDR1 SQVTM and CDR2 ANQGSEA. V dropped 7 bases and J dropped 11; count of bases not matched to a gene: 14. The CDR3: CSGVGGQGFSELFF. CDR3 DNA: TGCAGCGGGGTCGGCGGACAGGGGTTTTCCGAGCTGTTTTTT.

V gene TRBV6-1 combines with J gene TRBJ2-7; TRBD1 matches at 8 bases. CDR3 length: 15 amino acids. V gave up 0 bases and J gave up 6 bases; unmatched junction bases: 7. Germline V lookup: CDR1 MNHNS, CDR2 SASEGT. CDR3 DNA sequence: TGTGCCAGCAGTGAAGCCTTAGGACAGGGCGGCGAGCAGTACTTC. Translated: CASSEALGQGGEQYF.

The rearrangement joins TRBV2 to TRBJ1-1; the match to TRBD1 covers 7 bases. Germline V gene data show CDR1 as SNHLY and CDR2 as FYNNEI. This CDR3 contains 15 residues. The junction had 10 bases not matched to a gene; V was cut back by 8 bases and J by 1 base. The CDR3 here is CASRSSGQPNTEAFF. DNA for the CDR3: TGTGCCAGCCGATCATCGGGACAGCCGAACACTGAAGCTTTCTTT.

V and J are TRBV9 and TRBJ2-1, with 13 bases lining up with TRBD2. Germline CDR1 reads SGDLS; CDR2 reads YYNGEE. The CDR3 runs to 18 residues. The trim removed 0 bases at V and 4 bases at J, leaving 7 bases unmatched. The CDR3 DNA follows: TGTGCCAGCAGCGTAGCAGCTGGGACTAGCGGGATATACAATGAGCAGTTCTTC. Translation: CASSVAAGTSGIYNEQFF.

CDR3 residues: CASSFRGVYNQPQHF. The DNA for the CDR3 is TGTGCCAGCAGTTTCAGGGGGGTGTACAATCAGCCCCAGCATTTT. This rearrangement joins TRBV28 to TRBJ1-5, with 7 bases aligning to TRBD1. Germline CDR1 and CDR2: MDHEN and SYDVKM. The CDR3 loop spans 15 amino acids. Losses at the gene ends were 3 bases for V and 3 bases for J; bases not matched to a gene: 5.

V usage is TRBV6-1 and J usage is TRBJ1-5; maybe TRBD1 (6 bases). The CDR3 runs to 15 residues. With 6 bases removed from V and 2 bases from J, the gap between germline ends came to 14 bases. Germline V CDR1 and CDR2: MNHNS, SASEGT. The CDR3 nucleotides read TGTGCCAGCAGAGAACAGGGTAGTGGCAATCAGCCCCAGCATTTT. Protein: CASREQGSGNQPQHF.

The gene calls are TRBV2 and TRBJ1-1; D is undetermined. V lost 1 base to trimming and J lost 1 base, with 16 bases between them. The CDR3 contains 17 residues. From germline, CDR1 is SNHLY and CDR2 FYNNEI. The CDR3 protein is CASSEVGQVDSNTEAFF. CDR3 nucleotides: TGTGCCAGCAGTGAAGTAGGGCAGGTGGACTCGAACACTGAAGCTTTCTTT.

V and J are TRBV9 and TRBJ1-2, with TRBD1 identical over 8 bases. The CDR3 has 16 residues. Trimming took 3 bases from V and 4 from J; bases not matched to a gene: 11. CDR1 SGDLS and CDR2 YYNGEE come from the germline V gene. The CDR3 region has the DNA TGTGCCAGCAGCGCGGACAGACAGGGGAGGGGCTATGGCTACACCTTC. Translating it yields CASSADRQGRGYGYTF.

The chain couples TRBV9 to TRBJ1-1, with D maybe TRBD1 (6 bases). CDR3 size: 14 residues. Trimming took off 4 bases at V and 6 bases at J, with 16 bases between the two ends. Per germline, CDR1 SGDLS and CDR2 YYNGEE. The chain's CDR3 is CASSPQGQGAEAFF. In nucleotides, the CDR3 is TGTGCCAGCAGCCCTCAGGGACAAGGGGCTGAAGCTTTCTTT.

The CDR3 is CASSKGQGASGNTIYF. CDR3 bases: TGTGCCAGCAGCAAGGGACAGGGTGCGTCTGGAAACACCATATATTTT. The chain recombines TRBV5-6 with TRBJ1-3; 9 bases are shared with TRBD1. V was clipped by 4 bases and J by 1 base; unmatched bases: 6. Per germline, CDR1 SGHDT and CDR2 YYEEEE. The CDR3 is 16 residues long. Full variable domain (outside the CDR3, taken from reference TRBV5-6 and TRBJ1-3): DAGVTQSPTHLIKTRGQQVTLRCSPKSGHDTVSWYQQALGQGPQFIFQYYEEEERQRGNFPDRFSGHQFPNYSSELNVNALLLGDSALYLCASSKGQGASGNTIYFGEGSWLTVV.

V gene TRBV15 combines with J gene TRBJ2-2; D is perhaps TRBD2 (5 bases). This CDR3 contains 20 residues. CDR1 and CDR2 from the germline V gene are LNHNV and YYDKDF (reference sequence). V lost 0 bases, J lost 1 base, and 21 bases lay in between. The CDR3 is CATSRDERDISPWNTGELFF. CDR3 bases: TGTGCCACCAGCAGAGATGAACGGGATATCTCCCCTTGGAACACCGGGGAGCTGTTTTTT.

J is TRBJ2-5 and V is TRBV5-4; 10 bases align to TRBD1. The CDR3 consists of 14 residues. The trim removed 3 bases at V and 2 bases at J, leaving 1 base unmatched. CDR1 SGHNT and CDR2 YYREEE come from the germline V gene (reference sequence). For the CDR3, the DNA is TGTGCCAGCAGCTGGGGACAGGGGCAAGAGACCCAGTACTTC. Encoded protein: CASSWGQGQETQYF. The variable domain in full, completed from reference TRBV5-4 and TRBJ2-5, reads ETGVTQSPTHLIKTRGQQVTLRCSSQSGHNTVSWYQQALGQGPQFIFQYYREEENGRGNFPPRFSGLQFPNYSSELNVNALELDDSALYLCASSWGQGQETQYFGPGTRLLVL.

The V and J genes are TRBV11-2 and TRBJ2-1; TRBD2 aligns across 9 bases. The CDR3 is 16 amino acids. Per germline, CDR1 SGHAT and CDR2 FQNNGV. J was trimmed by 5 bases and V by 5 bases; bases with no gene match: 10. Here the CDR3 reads CASSPRAGGQNNEQFF. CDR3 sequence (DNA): TGTGCCAGCAGCCCGAGAGCGGGGGGCCAAAACAATGAGCAGTTCTTC.

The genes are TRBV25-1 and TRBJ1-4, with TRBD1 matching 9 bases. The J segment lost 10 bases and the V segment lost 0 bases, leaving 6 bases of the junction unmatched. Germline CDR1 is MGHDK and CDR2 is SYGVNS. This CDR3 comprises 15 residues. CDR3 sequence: CASSEYGTGKVKLFF. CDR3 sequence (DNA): TGTGCCAGCAGTGAATACGGGACAGGGAAGGTAAAACTGTTTTTT.

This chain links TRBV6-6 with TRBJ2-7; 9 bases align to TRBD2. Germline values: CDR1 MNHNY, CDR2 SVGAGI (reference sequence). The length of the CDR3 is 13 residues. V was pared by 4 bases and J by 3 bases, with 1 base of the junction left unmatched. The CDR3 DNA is TGTGCCAGCAGTTCAGCGGGAGGCTACGAGCAGTACTTC. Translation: CASSSAGGYEQYF.

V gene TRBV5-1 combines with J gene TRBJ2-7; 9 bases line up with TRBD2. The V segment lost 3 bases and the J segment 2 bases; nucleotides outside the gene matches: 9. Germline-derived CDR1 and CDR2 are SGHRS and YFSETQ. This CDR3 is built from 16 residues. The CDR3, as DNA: TGCGCCAGCAGCTCCTTCCGGGTAGCGGGGGCCTACGAGCAGTACTTC. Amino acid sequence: CASSSFRVAGAYEQYF.

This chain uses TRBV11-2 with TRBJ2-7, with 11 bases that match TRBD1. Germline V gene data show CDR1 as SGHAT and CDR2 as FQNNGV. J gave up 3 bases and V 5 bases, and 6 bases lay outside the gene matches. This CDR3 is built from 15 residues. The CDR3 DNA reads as TGTGCCAGCAGCCGCCGGGACAGGGGGTTCTACGAGCAGTACTTC. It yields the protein CASSRRDRGFYEQYF.

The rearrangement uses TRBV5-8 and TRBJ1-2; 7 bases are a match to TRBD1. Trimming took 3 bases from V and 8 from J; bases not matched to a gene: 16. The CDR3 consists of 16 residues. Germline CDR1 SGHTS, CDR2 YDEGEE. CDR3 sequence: CASSSTGTETEKGYTF. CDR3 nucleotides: TGTGCCAGCAGCTCAACCGGGACAGAAACGGAAAAAGGCTACACCTTC.